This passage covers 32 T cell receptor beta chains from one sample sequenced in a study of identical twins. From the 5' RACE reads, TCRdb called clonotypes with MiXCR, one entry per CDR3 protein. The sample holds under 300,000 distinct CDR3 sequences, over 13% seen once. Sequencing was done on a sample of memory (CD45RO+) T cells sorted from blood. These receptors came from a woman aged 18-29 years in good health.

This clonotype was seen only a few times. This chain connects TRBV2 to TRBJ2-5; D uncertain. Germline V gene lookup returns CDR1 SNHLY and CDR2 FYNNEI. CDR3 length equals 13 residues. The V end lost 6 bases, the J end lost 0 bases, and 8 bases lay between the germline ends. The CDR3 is CASRRGYQETQYF. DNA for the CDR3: TGTGCCAGCAGGCGTGGGTACCAAGAGACCCAGTACTTC.

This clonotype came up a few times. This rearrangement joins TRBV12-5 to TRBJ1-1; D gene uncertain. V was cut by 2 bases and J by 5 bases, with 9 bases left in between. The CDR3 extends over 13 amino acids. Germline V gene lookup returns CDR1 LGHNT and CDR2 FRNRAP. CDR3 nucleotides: TGTGCTAGTGGTTTGTCGGTGGGGACTGAAGCTTTCTTT. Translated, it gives CASGLSVGTEAFF. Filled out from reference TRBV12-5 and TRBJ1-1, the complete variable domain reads DARVTQTPRHKVTEMGQEVTMRCQPILGHNTVFWYRQTMMQGLELLAYFRNRAPLDDSGMPKDRFSAEMPDATLATLKIQPSEPRDSAVYFCASGLSVGTEAFFGQGTRLTVV.

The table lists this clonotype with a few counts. CDR3 residues: CASSLLSSGRAAQETQYF. The CDR3 region has the DNA TGCGCCAGCAGCTTGTTGAGTAGCGGGAGGGCTGCCCAAGAGACCCAGTACTTC. V gene TRBV5-1 combines with J gene TRBJ2-5, with TRBD2 matching over 11 bases. CDR1 and CDR2 (germline): SGHRS, YFSETQ. This CDR3 region has 18 residues. After removal of 1 base from V and 1 base from J, the junction contained 9 bases not matched to a gene.

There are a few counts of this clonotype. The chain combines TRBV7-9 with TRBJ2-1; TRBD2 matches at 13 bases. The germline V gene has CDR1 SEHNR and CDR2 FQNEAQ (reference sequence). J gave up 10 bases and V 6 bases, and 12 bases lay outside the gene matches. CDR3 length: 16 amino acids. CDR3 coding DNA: TGTGCCAGCAGTTTCAACCGACTAGCGGGAGGTGTCGAGCAGTTCTTC. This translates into CASSFNRLAGGVEQFF.

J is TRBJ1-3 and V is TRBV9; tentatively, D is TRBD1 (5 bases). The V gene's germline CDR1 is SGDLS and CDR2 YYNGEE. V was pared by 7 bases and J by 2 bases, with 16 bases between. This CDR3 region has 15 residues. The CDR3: CASGTGLSTGNTIYF. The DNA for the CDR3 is TGTGCCAGCGGGACGGGGTTAAGTACTGGAAACACCATATATTTT. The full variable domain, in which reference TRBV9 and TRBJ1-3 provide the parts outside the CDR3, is DSGVTQTPKHLITATGQRVTLRCSPRSGDLSVYWYQQSLDQGLQFLIQYYNGEERAKGNILERFSAQQFPDLHSELNLSSLELGDSALYFCASGTGLSTGNTIYFGEGSWLTVV.

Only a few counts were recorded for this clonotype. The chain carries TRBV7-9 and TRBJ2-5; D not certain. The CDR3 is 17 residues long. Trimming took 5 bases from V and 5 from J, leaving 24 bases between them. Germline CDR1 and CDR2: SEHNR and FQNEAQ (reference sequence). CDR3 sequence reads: CASSPRRGGSSKETQYF. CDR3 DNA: TGTGCCAGCAGCCCAAGACGTGGCGGCTCCAGTAAGGAGACCCAGTACTTC.

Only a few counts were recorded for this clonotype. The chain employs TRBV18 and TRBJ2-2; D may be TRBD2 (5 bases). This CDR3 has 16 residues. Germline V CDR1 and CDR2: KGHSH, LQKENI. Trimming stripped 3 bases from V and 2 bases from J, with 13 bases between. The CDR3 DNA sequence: TGTGCCAGCTCACCGGGAGTCATCATTAACACCGGGGAGCTGTTTTTT. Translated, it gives CASSPGVIINTGELFF.

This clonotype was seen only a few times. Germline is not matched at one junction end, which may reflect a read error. CDR3 nucleotide sequence: TGTGCCAGCAGAGAAGGGTTGGGGGGCCCCCAGTACTTC. Its translation is CASREGLGGPQYF. This chain joins TRBV6-1 and TRBJ2-5; D might be TRBD1 or TRBD2, each matching 6 bases. CDR3 length: 13 amino acids. Germline values: CDR1 MNHNS, CDR2 SASEGT.

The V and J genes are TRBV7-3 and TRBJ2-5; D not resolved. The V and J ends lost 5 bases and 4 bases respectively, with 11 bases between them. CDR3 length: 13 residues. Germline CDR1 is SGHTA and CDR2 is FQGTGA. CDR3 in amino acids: CASSPRVGETQYF. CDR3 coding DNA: TGTGCCAGCAGCCCCCGTGTAGGAGAGACCCAGTACTTC. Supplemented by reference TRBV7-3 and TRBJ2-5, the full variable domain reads GAGVSQTPSNKVTEKGKYVELRCDPISGHTALYWYRQSLGQGPEFLIYFQGTGAADDSGLPNDRFFAVRPEGSVSTLKIQRTERGDSAVYLCASSPRVGETQYFGPGTRLLVL.

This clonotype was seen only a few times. The CDR3 loop is CASRLASDTQYF. The CDR3 nucleotides are TGTGCCAGCAGACTAGCTAGCGATACGCAGTATTTT. The rearrangement joins TRBV11-2 to TRBJ2-3; weak D call: TRBD2 (6 bases). Between the trimmed V and J ends, which lost 6 bases and 6 bases, there was a span of 10 bases. The CDR3 runs to 12 residues. Per the germline V gene, CDR1 is SGHAT and CDR2 is FQNNGV.

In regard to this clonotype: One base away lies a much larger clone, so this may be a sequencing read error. For the CDR3, the DNA is TGTGCCAGCAACGGGGCAGCCGTTTCGGCCCTCCACTTT. Translated, it gives CASNGAAVSALHF. V is TRBV7-9 and J is TRBJ1-6; D is perhaps TRBD1 (5 bases). The CDR3 totals 13 residues. Germline assignment: CDR1 SEHNR and CDR2 FQNEAQ (reference sequence). Between the trimmed V and J ends, which lost 7 bases and 14 bases, there was a span of 18 bases.

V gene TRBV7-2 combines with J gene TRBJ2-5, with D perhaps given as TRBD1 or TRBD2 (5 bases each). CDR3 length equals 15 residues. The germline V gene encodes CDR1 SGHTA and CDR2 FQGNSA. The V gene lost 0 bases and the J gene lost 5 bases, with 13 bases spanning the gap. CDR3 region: CASSLARRGAETQYF. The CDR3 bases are TGTGCCAGCAGCTTAGCGCGAAGAGGGGCGGAGACCCAGTACTTC.

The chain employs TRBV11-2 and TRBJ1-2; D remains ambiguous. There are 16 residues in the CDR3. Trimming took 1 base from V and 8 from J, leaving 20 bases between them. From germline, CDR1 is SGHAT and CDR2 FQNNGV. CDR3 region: CASSLGSLGWRLGYTF. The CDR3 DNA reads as TGTGCCAGCAGCTTAGGATCCCTGGGATGGCGCTTGGGCTACACCTTC.

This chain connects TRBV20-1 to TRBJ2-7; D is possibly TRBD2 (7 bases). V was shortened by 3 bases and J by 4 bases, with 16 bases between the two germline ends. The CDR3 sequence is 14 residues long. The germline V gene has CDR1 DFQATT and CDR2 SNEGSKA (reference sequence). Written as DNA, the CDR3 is TGCAGTGCTAGGCAAGGGGGGGGGGCTTACGAGCAGTACTTC. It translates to CSARQGGGAYEQYF.

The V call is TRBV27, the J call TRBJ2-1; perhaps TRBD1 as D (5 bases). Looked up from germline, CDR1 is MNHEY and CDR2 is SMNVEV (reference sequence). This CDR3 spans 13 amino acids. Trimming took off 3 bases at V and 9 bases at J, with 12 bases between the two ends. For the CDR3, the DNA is TGTGCCAGCAGTTTCCGTTTGGGGCTTGAGCAGTTCTTC. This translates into CASSFRLGLEQFF.

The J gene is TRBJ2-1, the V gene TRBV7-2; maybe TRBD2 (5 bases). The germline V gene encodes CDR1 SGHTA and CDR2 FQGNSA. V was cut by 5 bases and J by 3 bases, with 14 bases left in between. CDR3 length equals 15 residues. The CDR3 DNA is TGTGCCAGCAGCCCCTATAGTGGGAGCTACAATGAGCAGTTCTTC. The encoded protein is CASSPYSGSYNEQFF.

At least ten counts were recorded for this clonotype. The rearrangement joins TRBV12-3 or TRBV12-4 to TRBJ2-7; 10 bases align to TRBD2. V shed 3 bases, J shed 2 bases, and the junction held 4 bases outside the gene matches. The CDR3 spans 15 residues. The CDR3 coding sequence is TGTGCCAGCAGTTTCAGGACTAGCGGAGCCTACGAGCAGTACTTC. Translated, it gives CASSFRTSGAYEQYF.

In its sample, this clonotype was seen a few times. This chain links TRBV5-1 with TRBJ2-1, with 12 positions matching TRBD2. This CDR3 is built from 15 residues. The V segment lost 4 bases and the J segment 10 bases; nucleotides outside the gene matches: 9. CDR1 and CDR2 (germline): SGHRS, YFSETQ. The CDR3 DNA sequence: TGCGCCAGCAGCGCAGTACTAGCGGGGGGTTGGGAGCAGTTCTTC. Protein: CASSAVLAGGWEQFF. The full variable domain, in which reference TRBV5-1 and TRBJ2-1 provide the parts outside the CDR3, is KAGVTQTPRYLIKTRGQQVTLSCSPISGHRSVSWYQQTPGQGLQFLFEYFSETQRNKGNFPGRFSGRQFSNSRSEMNVSTLELGDSALYLCASSAVLAGGWEQFFGPGTRLTVL.

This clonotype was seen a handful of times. The CDR3 DNA sequence: TGTGCCAGCAGCCAATTCGGGTACCAAGAGACCCAGTACTTC. Its translation is CASSQFGYQETQYF. The chain uses TRBV14 and TRBJ2-5, with D uncertain. Germline-derived CDR1 and CDR2 are SGHDN and FVKESK. Between the trimmed V and J ends, which lost 2 bases and 0 bases, there was a span of 7 bases. There are 14 residues in the CDR3.

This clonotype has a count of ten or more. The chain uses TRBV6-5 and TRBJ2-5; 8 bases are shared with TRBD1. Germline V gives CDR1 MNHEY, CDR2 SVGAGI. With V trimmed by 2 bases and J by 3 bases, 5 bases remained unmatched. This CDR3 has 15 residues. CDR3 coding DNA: TGTGCCAGCAGTTACGGCCCAGGGGGCAAAGAGACCCAGTACTTC. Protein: CASSYGPGGKETQYF.

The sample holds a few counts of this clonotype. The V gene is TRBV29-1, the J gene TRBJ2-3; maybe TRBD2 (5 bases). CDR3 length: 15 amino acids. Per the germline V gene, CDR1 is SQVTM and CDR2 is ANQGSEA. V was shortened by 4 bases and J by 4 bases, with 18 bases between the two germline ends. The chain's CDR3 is CSVAGSPRGADTQYF. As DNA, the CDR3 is TGCAGCGTTGCGGGCTCCCCTCGGGGAGCAGATACGCAGTATTTT.

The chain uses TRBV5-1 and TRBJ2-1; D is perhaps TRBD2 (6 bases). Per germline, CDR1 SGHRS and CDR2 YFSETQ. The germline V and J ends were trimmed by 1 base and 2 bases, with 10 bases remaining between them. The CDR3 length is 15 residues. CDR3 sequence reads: CASSLFPGAYNEQFF. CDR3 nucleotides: TGCGCCAGCAGCTTGTTCCCGGGGGCCTACAATGAGCAGTTCTTC.

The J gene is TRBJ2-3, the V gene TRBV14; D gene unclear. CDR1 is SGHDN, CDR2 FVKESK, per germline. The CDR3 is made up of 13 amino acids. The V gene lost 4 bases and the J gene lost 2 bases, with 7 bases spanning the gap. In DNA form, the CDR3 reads TGTGCCAGCAGCCCACATGACACAGATACGCAGTATTTT. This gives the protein CASSPHDTDTQYF.

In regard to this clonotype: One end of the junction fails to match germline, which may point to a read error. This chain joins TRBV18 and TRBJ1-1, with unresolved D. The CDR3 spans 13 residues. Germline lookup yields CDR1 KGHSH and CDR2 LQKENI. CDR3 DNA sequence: TGTGCCAGCTCTCCACAAACGAACACTGAAGCTTTCTTT. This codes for CASSPQTNTEAFF.

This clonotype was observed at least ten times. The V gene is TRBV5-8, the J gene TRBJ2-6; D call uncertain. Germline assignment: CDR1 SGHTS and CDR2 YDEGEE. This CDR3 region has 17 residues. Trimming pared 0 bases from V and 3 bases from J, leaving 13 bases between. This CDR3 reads CASSLGRVSFGANVLTF. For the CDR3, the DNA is TGTGCCAGCAGCTTGGGTAGAGTTTCGTTTGGGGCCAACGTCCTGACTTTC.

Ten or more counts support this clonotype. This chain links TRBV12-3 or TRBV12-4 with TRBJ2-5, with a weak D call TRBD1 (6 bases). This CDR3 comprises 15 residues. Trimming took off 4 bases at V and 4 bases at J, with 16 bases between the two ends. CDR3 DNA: TGTGCCAGCAGTTCGACAGGCCCCTTTTTAGAGACCCAGTACTTC. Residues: CASSSTGPFLETQYF.

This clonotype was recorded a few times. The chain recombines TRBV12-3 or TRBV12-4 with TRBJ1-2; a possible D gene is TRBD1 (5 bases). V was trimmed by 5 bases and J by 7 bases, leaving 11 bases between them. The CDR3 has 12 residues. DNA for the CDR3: TGTGCCAGCAGTGGGGGTTGGGGTGGCTACACCTTC. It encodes CASSGGWGGYTF.

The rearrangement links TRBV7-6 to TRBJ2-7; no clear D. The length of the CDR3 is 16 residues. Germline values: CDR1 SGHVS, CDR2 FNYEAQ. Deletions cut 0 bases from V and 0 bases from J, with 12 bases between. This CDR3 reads CASSLAGSGYSYEQYF. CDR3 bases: TGTGCCAGCAGCTTAGCGGGGTCAGGTTACTCCTACGAGCAGTACTTC.

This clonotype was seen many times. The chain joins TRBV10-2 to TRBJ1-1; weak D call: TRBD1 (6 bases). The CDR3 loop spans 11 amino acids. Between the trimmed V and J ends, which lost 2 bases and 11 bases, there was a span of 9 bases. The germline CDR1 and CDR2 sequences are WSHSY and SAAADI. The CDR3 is CASSETGLAFF. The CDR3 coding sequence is TGCGCCAGCAGTGAGACAGGGTTGGCTTTCTTT.

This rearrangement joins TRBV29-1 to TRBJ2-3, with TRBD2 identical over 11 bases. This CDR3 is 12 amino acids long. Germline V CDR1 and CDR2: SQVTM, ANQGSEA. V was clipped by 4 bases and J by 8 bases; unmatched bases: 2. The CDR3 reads CSVVAGGATQYF. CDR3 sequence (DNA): TGCAGCGTTGTAGCGGGAGGGGCTACGCAGTATTTT.

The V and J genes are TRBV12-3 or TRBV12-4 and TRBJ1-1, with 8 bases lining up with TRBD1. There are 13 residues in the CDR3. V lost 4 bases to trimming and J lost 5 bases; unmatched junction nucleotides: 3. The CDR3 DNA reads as TGTGCCAGCAGTTACGACAGGGGTACTGAAGCTTTCTTT. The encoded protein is CASSYDRGTEAFF.

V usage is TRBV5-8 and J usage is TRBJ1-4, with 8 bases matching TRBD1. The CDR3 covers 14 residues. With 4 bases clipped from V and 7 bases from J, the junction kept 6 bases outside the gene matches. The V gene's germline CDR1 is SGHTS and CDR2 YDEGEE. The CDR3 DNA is TGTGCCAGCAGCGTCGGACAGGGAGCTGAAAAACTGTTTTTT. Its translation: CASSVGQGAEKLFF.